The TCR beta chain under discussion was sequenced for a study of OX40 agonist ivuxolimab in advanced cancers. Findings of the study overall: Average numbers of expanded clones were greater in CD8+ T cells than in CD4+. Also showing low normalized T-cell clonal expansion were some of the nonresponders.

This clone appeared a single time. The antigen remains unidentified. Data came from immunoSEQ multiplex PCR; TCRdb stores just in-frame clones and leaves some out. The table records fewer than 60,000 clones, 75% to 90% of them present only once. This CDR3 spans 13 amino acids. The V gene's germline CDR1 is MGHDK and CDR2 SYGVNS. Trimming took off 4 bases at V and 5 bases at J, with 12 bases between the two ends. The specimen comprised CD4+ or CD8+ T cells sorted from blood, sampled in a trial of the OX40 agonist ivuxolimab. The chain is built from TRBV25-1 and TRBJ2-7, with D tentatively TRBD2 (6 bases). This TCR came from an adult with an advanced solid tumor such as melanoma, head and neck, liver or kidney cancer. CDR3 protein: CASSVPWGDEQYF. The CDR3 nucleotides read TGTGCCAGCAGTGTGCCCTGGGGGGACGAGCAGTACTTC.